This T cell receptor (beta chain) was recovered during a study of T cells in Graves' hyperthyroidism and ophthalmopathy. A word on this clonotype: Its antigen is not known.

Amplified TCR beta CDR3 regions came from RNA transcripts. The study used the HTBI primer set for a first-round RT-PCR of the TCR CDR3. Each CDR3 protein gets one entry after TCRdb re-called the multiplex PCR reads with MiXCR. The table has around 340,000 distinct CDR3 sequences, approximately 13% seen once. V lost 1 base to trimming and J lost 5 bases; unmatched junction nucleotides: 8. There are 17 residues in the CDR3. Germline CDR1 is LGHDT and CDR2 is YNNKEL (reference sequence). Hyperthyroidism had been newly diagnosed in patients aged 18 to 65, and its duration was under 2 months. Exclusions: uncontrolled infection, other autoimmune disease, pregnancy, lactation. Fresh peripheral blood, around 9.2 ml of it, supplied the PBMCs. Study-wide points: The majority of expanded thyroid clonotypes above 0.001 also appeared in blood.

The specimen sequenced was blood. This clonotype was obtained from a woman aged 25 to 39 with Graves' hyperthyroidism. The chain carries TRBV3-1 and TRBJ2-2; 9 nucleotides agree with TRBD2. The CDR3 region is CASSQVETSGLTGELFF. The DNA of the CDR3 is TGTGCCAGCAGCCAAGTTGAGACTAGCGGCTTGACCGGGGAGCTGTTTTTT.